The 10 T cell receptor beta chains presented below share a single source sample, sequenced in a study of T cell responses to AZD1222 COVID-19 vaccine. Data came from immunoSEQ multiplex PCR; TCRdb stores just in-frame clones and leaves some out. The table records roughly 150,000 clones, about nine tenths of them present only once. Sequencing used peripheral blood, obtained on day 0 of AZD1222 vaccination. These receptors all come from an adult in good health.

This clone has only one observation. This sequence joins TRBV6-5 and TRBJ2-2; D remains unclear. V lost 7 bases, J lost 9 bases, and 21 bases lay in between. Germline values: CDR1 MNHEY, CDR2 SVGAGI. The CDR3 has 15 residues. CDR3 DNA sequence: TGTGCCAGCAAATCAGAGGCAGTAGGTTCCCGGGAGCTGTTTTTT. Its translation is CASKSEAVGSRELFF.

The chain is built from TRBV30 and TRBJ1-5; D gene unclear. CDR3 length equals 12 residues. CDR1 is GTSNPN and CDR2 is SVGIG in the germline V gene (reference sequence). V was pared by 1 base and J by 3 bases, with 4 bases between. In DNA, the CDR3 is TGTGCCTGGAGTGGGACCAATCAGCCCCAGCATTTT. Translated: CAWSGTNQPQHF. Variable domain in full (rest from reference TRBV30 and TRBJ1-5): SQTIHQWPATLVQPVGSPLSLECTVEGTSNPNLYWYRQAAGRGLQLLFYSVGIGQISSEVPQNLSASRPQDRQFILSSKKLLLSDSGFYLCAWSGTNQPQHFGDGTRLSIL.

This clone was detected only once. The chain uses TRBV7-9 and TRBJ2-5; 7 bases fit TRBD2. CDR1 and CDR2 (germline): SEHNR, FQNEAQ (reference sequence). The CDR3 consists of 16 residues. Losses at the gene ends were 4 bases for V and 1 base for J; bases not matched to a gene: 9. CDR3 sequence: CASSYSELAVQETQYF. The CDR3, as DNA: TGTGCCAGCAGCTATTCCGAGCTAGCGGTCCAAGAGACCCAGTACTTC.

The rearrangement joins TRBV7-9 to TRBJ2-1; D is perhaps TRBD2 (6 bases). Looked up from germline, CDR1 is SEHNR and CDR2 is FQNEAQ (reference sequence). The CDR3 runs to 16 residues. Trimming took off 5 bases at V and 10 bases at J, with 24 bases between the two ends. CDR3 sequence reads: CASSPPGGSLSGEQFF. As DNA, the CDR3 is TGTGCCAGCAGCCCCCCTGGAGGGAGCCTCTCTGGCGAGCAGTTCTTC. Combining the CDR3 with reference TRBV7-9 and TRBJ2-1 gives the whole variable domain DTGVSQNPRHKITKRGQNVTFRCDPISEHNRLYWYRQTLGQGPEFLTYFQNEAQLEKSRLLSDRFSAERPKGSFSTLEIQRTEQGDSAMYLCASSPPGGSLSGEQFFGPGTRLTVL.

The CDR3: CASSFWSGSRAEKLFF. The CDR3, as DNA: TGTGCCAGCAGTTTCTGGTCAGGCTCTAGGGCTGAAAAACTGTTTTTT. The rearrangement joins TRBV27 to TRBJ1-4, with unresolved D. The germline CDR1 and CDR2 sequences are MNHEY and SMNVEV (reference sequence). V lost 3 bases, J lost 7 bases, and 18 bases lay in between. CDR3 size: 16 residues.

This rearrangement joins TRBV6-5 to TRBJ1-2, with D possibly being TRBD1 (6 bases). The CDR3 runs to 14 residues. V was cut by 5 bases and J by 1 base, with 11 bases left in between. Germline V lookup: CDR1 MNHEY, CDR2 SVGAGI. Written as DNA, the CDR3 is TGTGCCAGCAGTCCCCGGACAGATAACTATGGCTACACCTTC. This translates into CASSPRTDNYGYTF.

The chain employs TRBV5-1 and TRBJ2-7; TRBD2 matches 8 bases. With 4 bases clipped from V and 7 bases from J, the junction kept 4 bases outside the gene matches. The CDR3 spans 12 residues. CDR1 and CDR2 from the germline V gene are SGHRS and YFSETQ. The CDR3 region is CASSVGLAEQYF. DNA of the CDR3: TGCGCCAGCAGCGTCGGACTAGCAGAGCAGTACTTC.

CDR3 nucleotides: TGTGCCAGCAGCTTTCGTTTCACCCCCGGGGAGCTGTTTTTT. Its translation is CASSFRFTPGELFF. The gene calls are TRBV7-2 and TRBJ2-2, with D unclear. Germline-derived CDR1 and CDR2 are SGHTA and FQGNSA. The CDR3 length is 14 residues. V was cut by 3 bases and J by 6 bases, with 11 bases left in between.

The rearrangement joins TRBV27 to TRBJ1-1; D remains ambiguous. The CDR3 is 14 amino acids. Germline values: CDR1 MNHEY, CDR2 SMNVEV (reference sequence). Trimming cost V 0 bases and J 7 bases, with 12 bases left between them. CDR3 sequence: CASSLSPFRLEAFF. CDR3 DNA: TGTGCCAGCAGTTTATCGCCATTCCGACTTGAAGCTTTCTTT.

The CDR3, as DNA: TGTGCTAGTGGTTTGGTCTTACAGGAGACGGCAACTAATGAAAAACTGTTTTTT. Its translation is CASGLVLQETATNEKLFF. This sequence joins TRBV12-5 and TRBJ1-4, with D perhaps TRBD1 (5 bases). The CDR3 runs to 18 residues. Trimming stripped 0 bases from V and 0 bases from J, with 14 bases between. Germline CDR1 and CDR2: LGHNT and FRNRAP.